Below, one T cell receptor beta chain is given with its context. Its target is unknown. 13 Jbeta primers and 60 Vbeta primers were used for the PCR. Profiled with immunoSEQ multiplex PCR; TCRdb holds only in-frame clones, not every one. The table shows approximately 160,000 clones, with around 77% occurring only once. These data come from a study of cytomegalovirus exposure and HLA in healthy donors. As for the study in general: In an early release, HLA-typed donors contributed approximately 80 million unique TCR sequences.

The CDR3 consists of 13 residues. V dropped 6 bases and J dropped 2 bases, with 10 bases sitting between them. The germline CDR1 and CDR2 sequences are MGHDK and SYGVNS. Study results and caveats: Most TCR beta V segments were productive about 90% or about 30% of the time in an earlier analysis.

This TCR was recovered from a woman in her twenties or thirties in good health and CMV-seronegative. V and J are TRBV25-1 and TRBJ1-1; tentatively, D is TRBD1 (5 bases). The specimen sequenced was PBMCs. The DNA of the CDR3 is TGTGCCAGCAGAGGGGTTTTTAACACTGAAGCTTTCTTT. Protein sequence: CASRGVFNTEAFF.